In its sample, the clone carrying this T cell receptor beta chain was seen a few times. Its antigen is not identified. This entry belongs to a study of response to subunit inactivated influenza vaccine. MiXCR, run by TCRdb on the RT-PCR reads, gives a single entry per CDR3 protein. Among approximately 530,000 distinct CDR3 sequences listed, approximately 12% were seen once. The ends lost 6 bases at V and 5 bases at J; junction bases unmatched: 6. Germline CDR1 is DFQATT and CDR2 is SNEGSKA (reference sequence). The CDR3 has 14 residues. Study results and caveats: Authors suggested each seasonal flu vaccination may recruit only limited numbers of new T cells.

The TCR comes from a middle-aged man who received an inactivated influenza vaccine. Sample: PBMCs from blood, taken more than 35 days after vaccination. The chain carries TRBV20-1 and TRBJ2-3; 12 bases are shared with TRBD2. CDR3 sequence: CSALAGGPQDTQYF. The CDR3 DNA follows: TGCAGTGCGCTAGCGGGGGGGCCACAAGATACGCAGTATTTT.